A single sample is the source of the 26 T cell receptor beta chains below, sequenced in a study of T cells in Graves' hyperthyroidism and ophthalmopathy (dated by TCRdb to between 2017 and 2020). Library prep was done by multiplex PCR. Instrument on record: Illumina HiSeq 2000. TCR beta CDR3 regions were amplified from RNA transcripts. The TCR CDR3 was subjected to a first round of RT-PCR using the HTBI primer set and the Qiagen OneStep RT-PCR kit. The raw public data were reprocessed by TCRdb itself: fastp quality trimming at Q25, MiXCR clonotype calling, in-frame beta chains only. Each CDR3 protein appears once, grouped with its most common genes and DNA. The table for this sample lists approximately 400,000 distinct CDR3 sequences; less than 20% of them were counted only once. The ten largest clones add up to 35% to 50% of the sample. The sequencing input was blood. These receptors were taken from a man aged 18 to 29 with Graves' ophthalmopathy.

This chain joins TRBV20-1 and TRBJ2-7; 9 bases are a match to TRBD2. CDR3 length: 15 amino acids. J gave up 3 bases and V 3 bases, and 9 bases lay outside the gene matches. Germline loops: CDR1 DFQATT, CDR2 SNEGSKA (reference sequence). CDR3 sequence reads: CSASFAGGRIYEQYF. The CDR3, as DNA: TGCAGTGCTAGTTTTGCGGGGGGGCGTATCTACGAGCAGTACTTC.

This clonotype has just a few counts. The V and J genes are TRBV4-1 and TRBJ1-5; possibly TRBD1 for D (5 bases). This CDR3 comprises 15 residues. The V and J ends lost 2 bases and 0 bases respectively, with 8 bases between them. From germline, CDR1 is MGHRA and CDR2 YSYEKL. The chain's CDR3 is CASSQHDSSNQPQHF. The CDR3 DNA reads as TGCGCCAGCAGCCAACACGACAGTAGCAATCAGCCCCAGCATTTT.

The table lists this clonotype with many counts. This chain joins TRBV5-1 and TRBJ1-1; 7 bases map to TRBD1. CDR3 length: 16 residues. Germline V lookup: CDR1 SGHRS, CDR2 YFSETQ. The V gene end was trimmed by 4 bases and the J gene end by 0 bases; junction bases not matched to a gene: 9. The CDR3 DNA sequence: TGCGCCAGCAGCGAGGCCTCCGGGACAGTGAACACTGAAGCTTTCTTT. It yields the protein CASSEASGTVNTEAFF. The entire variable domain, with the rest obtained from reference TRBV5-1 and TRBJ1-1, is as follows: KAGVTQTPRYLIKTRGQQVTLSCSPISGHRSVSWYQQTPGQGLQFLFEYFSETQRNKGNFPGRFSGRQFSNSRSEMNVSTLELGDSALYLCASSEASGTVNTEAFFGQGTRLTVV.

This clonotype was seen ten or more times. The chain uses TRBV11-3 and TRBJ2-1; 11 positions agree with TRBD2. From germline, CDR1 is SGHNT and CDR2 YENEEA. J gave up 7 bases and V 3 bases, and 5 bases lay outside the gene matches. The CDR3 contains 15 residues. CDR3 DNA sequence: TGTGCCAGCAGCTTGGGCACTAGCGGGGGTAATGAGCAGTTCTTC. Amino acid sequence: CASSLGTSGGNEQFF.

This clonotype has ten or more counts. V usage is TRBV5-5 and J usage is TRBJ1-1; D call uncertain. V lost 3 bases, J lost 7 bases, and 7 bases lay in between. Germline CDR1 reads SGHKS; CDR2 reads YYEKEE (reference sequence). This CDR3 has 11 amino acids. DNA for the CDR3: TGTGCCAGCAGCTCAGGATATGAAGCTTTCTTT. Protein: CASSSGYEAFF.

This clonotype occurred a few times. This rearrangement joins TRBV6-2 or TRBV6-3 to TRBJ1-6; possible D gene TRBD1, 6 bases. V dropped 7 bases and J dropped 10 bases, with 11 bases sitting between them. The CDR3 contains 12 residues. From germline, CDR1 is MNHEY and CDR2 SVGEGT. The CDR3 sequence: CASTAGASPLHF. The CDR3, as DNA: TGTGCCAGCACGGCGGGGGCCTCACCCCTCCACTTT.

The rearrangement uses TRBV16 and TRBJ2-7; D not certain. The CDR3 loop spans 14 amino acids. The V end lost 1 base, the J end lost 5 bases, and 12 bases lay between the germline ends. Germline-derived CDR1 and CDR2 are KGHSY and FQNENV. For the CDR3, the DNA is TGTGCCAGCAGCCAATTTTTTGGTAGTGACGAGCAGTACTTC. It specifies CASSQFFGSDEQYF.

The CDR3 loop reads CATSDVTGSHGQPQHF. As DNA, the CDR3 is TGTGCCACCAGTGATGTGACAGGGTCGCACGGGCAGCCCCAGCATTTT. The rearrangement joins TRBV24-1 to TRBJ1-5; 7 bases agree with TRBD1. V lost 3 bases to trimming and J lost 7 bases; unmatched junction nucleotides: 11. The CDR3 extends over 16 amino acids. Germline CDR1 reads KGHDR; CDR2 reads SFDVKD.

This clonotype was counted at least ten times. The V and J genes are TRBV20-1 and TRBJ2-3; TRBD2 might be the D (5 bases). The CDR3 loop spans 14 amino acids. Germline CDR1 DFQATT, CDR2 SNEGSKA (reference sequence). V was pared by 6 bases and J by 4 bases, with 17 bases between. The CDR3: CSAHEGVSADTQYF. CDR3 coding DNA: TGCAGTGCCCACGAGGGCGTATCGGCAGATACGCAGTATTTT.

This clonotype was counted at least ten times. The J gene is TRBJ1-5, the V gene TRBV6-1, with D possibly matching TRBD1 (6 bases). Germline assignment: CDR1 MNHNS and CDR2 SASEGT. Trimming removed 10 bases from V and 4 bases from J, with 17 bases in between. The CDR3 is made up of 14 amino acids. CDR3 amino acids: CATKPTGRNQPQHF. The CDR3 region has the DNA TGTGCCACCAAACCTACAGGGCGGAATCAGCCCCAGCATTTT.

This sequence joins TRBV30 and TRBJ1-2, with D perhaps matching TRBD1 (5 bases). Germline values: CDR1 GTSNPN, CDR2 SVGIG (reference sequence). V shed 3 bases and J shed 10 bases, with 15 bases lying between them. This CDR3 contains 12 residues. CDR3 in DNA: TGTGCCTGGAGCCTGGACATTCCGATCTACACCTTC. It is translated as CAWSLDIPIYTF.

This clonotype was seen more than once but under ten times. The V gene is TRBV3-1, the J gene TRBJ2-4; TRBD1 aligns across 9 bases. CDR3 size: 19 residues. Trimming at V came to 4 bases and at J to 1 base, leaving 14 bases not matched to a gene. Germline CDR1 reads LGHDT; CDR2 reads YNNKEL (reference sequence). The CDR3: CASSLLIGVGQGAKNIQYF. The CDR3 coding sequence is TGTGCCAGCAGCCTATTGATAGGAGTTGGACAGGGGGCCAAAAACATTCAGTACTTC.

This clonotype was found many times. The V and J genes are TRBV20-1 and TRBJ2-5; 7 bases are a match to TRBD2. V gave up 2 bases and J gave up 4 bases; unmatched junction bases: 4. Germline lookup yields CDR1 DFQATT and CDR2 SNEGSKA (reference sequence). This CDR3 is 13 amino acids long. CDR3 sequence reads: CSARRSGGETQYF. The CDR3, as DNA: TGCAGTGCTAGAAGGTCGGGGGGAGAGACCCAGTACTTC.

The rearrangement joins TRBV19 to TRBJ1-2, with 7 bases aligning to TRBD1. The CDR3 is made up of 15 amino acids. Germline CDR1 LNHDA, CDR2 SQIVND (reference sequence). With 2 bases clipped from V and 5 bases from J, the junction kept 8 bases outside the gene matches. The CDR3 bases are TGTGCCAGTAGTATACGGGACAGCGAAGGGTATGGCTACACCTTC. Residues: CASSIRDSEGYGYTF. Using reference TRBV19 and TRBJ1-2 for the parts outside the CDR3, the full variable domain is DGGITQSPKYLFRKEGQNVTLSCEQNLNHDAMYWYRQDPGQGLRLIYYSQIVNDFQKGDIAEGYSVSREKKESFPLTVTSAQKNPTAFYLCASSIRDSEGYGYTFGSGTRLTVV.

The sample holds a few counts of this clonotype. J is TRBJ1-4 and V is TRBV6-6; TRBD1 aligns across 10 bases. This CDR3 is 16 amino acids long. Trimming at V came to 0 bases and at J to 8 bases, leaving 6 bases not matched to a gene. Germline V lookup: CDR1 MNHNY, CDR2 SVGAGI (reference sequence). The CDR3 loop reads CASSYSTGQGKEKLFF. The CDR3 region has the DNA TGTGCCAGCAGTTACTCGACGGGACAGGGGAAGGAAAAACTGTTTTTT.

This clonotype has a count of ten or more. The chain couples TRBV9 to TRBJ1-2; TRBD1 might be the D (5 bases). V shed 0 bases and J shed 4 bases, with 19 bases lying between them. This CDR3 is 17 amino acids long. The germline CDR1 and CDR2 sequences are SGDLS and YYNGEE. This CDR3 is CASSVGGGALASYGYTF. CDR3 coding DNA: TGTGCCAGCAGCGTAGGTGGCGGGGCTCTTGCTTCCTATGGCTACACCTTC.

This clonotype has only a few counts. The chain links TRBV6-1 to TRBJ1-6; tentative D call: TRBD1 (6 bases). The germline CDR1 and CDR2 sequences are MNHNS and SASEGT. The CDR3 sequence is 15 residues long. The V end lost 6 bases, the J end lost 8 bases, and 17 bases lay between the germline ends. CDR3 DNA sequence: TGTGCCAGCAGCCTAGCCTGGGACAATTATTCACCCCTCCACTTT. Protein product: CASSLAWDNYSPLHF.

This clonotype was seen many times. The J gene is TRBJ2-7, the V gene TRBV7-9; 7 positions agree with TRBD1. J was trimmed by 4 bases and V by 2 bases; bases with no gene match: 8. This CDR3 has 15 amino acids. Germline V gives CDR1 SEHNR, CDR2 FQNEAQ (reference sequence). CDR3 DNA: TGTGCCAGCAGCTTAAATAAAGGGACAGAATACGAGCAGTACTTC. Protein sequence: CASSLNKGTEYEQYF.

This clonotype has a handful of counts. The chain uses TRBV11-2 and TRBJ1-6, with TRBD1 as a possible D gene (5 bases). CDR1 is SGHAT and CDR2 is FQNNGV in the germline V gene. V lost 4 bases, J lost 3 bases, and 10 bases lay in between. The CDR3 has 15 residues. The CDR3 sequence: CASSSIRDYNSPLHF. In DNA form, the CDR3 reads TGTGCCAGCAGCTCGATCAGGGACTATAATTCACCCCTCCACTTT.

Many counts were recorded for this clonotype. This chain connects TRBV5-4 to TRBJ1-1; tentatively, D is TRBD1 (5 bases). CDR1 is SGHNT, CDR2 YYREEE, per germline (reference sequence). V was trimmed by 2 bases and J by 3 bases, leaving 8 bases between them. This CDR3 is 13 amino acids long. The CDR3 region has the DNA TGTGCCAGCAGCTTCGGGGGGGACACTGAAGCTTTCTTT. Encoded protein: CASSFGGDTEAFF.

This clonotype occurred a few times. The chain links TRBV11-2 to TRBJ1-2, with D uncertain. Germline V gene data show CDR1 as SGHAT and CDR2 as FQNNGV. This CDR3 has 15 amino acids. The V and J ends lost 5 bases and 6 bases respectively, with 19 bases between them. CDR3 nucleotide sequence: TGTGCCAGCAGCCCCCCAGTGAGTCCTGAACATGGCTACACCTTC. This sequence encodes CASSPPVSPEHGYTF.

The rearrangement links TRBV25-1 to TRBJ2-2, with 8 bases matching TRBD1. The CDR3 is 15 amino acids. V lost 4 bases to trimming and J lost 6 bases; unmatched junction nucleotides: 7. Germline assignment: CDR1 MGHDK and CDR2 SYGVNS. CDR3 region: CASSGWTGMAGELFF. The CDR3 DNA follows: TGTGCCAGCAGTGGATGGACAGGGATGGCCGGGGAGCTGTTTTTT.

At least ten counts were recorded for this clonotype. The J gene is TRBJ2-3, the V gene TRBV18; 10 bases match TRBD2. CDR3 length equals 15 residues. Looked up from germline, CDR1 is KGHSH and CDR2 is LQKENI. The V segment lost 0 bases and the J segment 5 bases; nucleotides outside the gene matches: 2. The CDR3 DNA is TGTGCCAGCTCACCACCGGGACTAGCGAGAGATACGCAGTATTTT. It is translated as CASSPPGLARDTQYF.

Only a few counts were recorded for this clonotype. The chain employs TRBV24-1 and TRBJ2-2; D remains ambiguous. The V gene's germline CDR1 is KGHDR and CDR2 SFDVKD. This CDR3 is built from 17 residues. V was shortened by 2 bases and J by 6 bases, with 18 bases between the two germline ends. CDR3 sequence reads: CATSDSLYDTRAGELFF. The CDR3 DNA is TGTGCCACCAGTGATTCACTCTACGACACCCGGGCCGGGGAGCTGTTTTTT.

This clonotype has a count of ten or more. The gene calls are TRBV12-3 or TRBV12-4 and TRBJ1-5; unclear D gene. Trimming left V 4 bases short and J 5 bases short, with 12 bases between. This CDR3 region has 14 residues. CDR3 in DNA: TGTGCCAGCAGTTGGGAGGGCGGGTATCAGCCCCAGCATTTT. Its protein product is CASSWEGGYQPQHF.

The chain is built from TRBV5-8 and TRBJ2-7; TRBD1 aligns across 9 bases. From germline, CDR1 is SGHTS and CDR2 YDEGEE. V dropped 4 bases and J dropped 5; count of bases not matched to a gene: 10. The CDR3 totals 15 residues. The CDR3 DNA is TGTGCCAGCAGCCAAAACAGGGGGCCCTCTGACGAGCAGTACTTC. Protein sequence: CASSQNRGPSDEQYF. The whole variable domain, remainder taken from reference TRBV5-8 and TRBJ2-7, is EAGVTQSPTHLIKTRGQQATLRCSPISGHTSVYWYQQALGLGLQFLLWYDEGEERNRGNFPPRFSGRQFPNYSSELNVNALELEDSALYLCASSQNRGPSDEQYFGPGTRLTVT.